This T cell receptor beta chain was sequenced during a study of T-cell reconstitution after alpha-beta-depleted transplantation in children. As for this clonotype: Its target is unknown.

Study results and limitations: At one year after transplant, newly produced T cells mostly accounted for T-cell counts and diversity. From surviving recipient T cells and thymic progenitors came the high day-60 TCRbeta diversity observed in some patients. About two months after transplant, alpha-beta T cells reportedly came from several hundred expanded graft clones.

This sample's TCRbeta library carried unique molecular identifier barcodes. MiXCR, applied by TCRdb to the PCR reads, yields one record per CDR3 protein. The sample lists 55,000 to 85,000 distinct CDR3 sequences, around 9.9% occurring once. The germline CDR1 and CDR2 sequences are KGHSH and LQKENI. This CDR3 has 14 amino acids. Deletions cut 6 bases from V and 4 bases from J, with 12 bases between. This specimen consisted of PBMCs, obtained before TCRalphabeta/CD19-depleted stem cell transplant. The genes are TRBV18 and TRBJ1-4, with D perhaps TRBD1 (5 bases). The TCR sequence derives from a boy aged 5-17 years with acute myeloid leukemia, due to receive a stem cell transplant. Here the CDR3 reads CASSPRQFNEKLFF. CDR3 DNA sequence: TGTGCCAGCTCGCCGCGACAGTTTAATGAAAAACTGTTTTTT.